This T cell receptor (beta chain) derives from a study of OX40 agonist ivuxolimab in advanced cancers. Study overall: Dose-escalation patients suffered from hepatocellular carcinoma, melanoma, renal cell or head and neck cancer.

Data came from immunoSEQ multiplex PCR; TCRdb stores just in-frame clones and leaves some out. The sample lists more than 100,000 clones; more than 85% were seen once. Study results and caveats: Averaging showed that CD8+ T cells had more expanded clones than CD4+ did.

CDR3 length equals 11 residues. Trimming shortened V by 6 bases and J by 5 bases, and 7 bases separated the two germline ends. The germline V gene encodes CDR1 SNHLY and CDR2 FYNNEI. Excluded were patients having autoimmune disease history or systemic immunosuppression. On this clone: The antigen is undetermined.

The receptor was isolated from an adult with an advanced solid tumor such as melanoma, head and neck, liver or kidney cancer. The V call is TRBV2, the J call TRBJ1-2; no definite D call. This specimen consisted of CD4+ or CD8+ T cells sorted from blood, obtained in a trial of the OX40 agonist ivuxolimab. Written as DNA, the CDR3 is TGTGCCAGCAGGGTCATTTATGGCTACACCTTC. Its protein is CASRVIYGYTF.